The rows below give T cell receptor beta chains drawn from one sample of a study of T cells in Graves' hyperthyroidism and ophthalmopathy. A single record per CDR3 protein comes from TCRdb applying MiXCR to the multiplex PCR reads. Of about 520,000 distinct CDR3 sequences detected, around a quarter appear once; the ten largest clones hold about 10%. Input material: blood. Receptors originate from a woman in her twenties or thirties with Graves' ophthalmopathy. Each CDR3 is given with its conserved first and last residue. The D gene is left open where the match is weak. The size of a clone is reported for some rows only, either as once, few or many, or as a class for expanded clones.

clone_size j_call v_call d_call cdr3_aa cdr3_nt
NA TRBJ1-5 TRBV6-1 NA CASSPEDHQPQHF TGTGCCAGCAGCCCAGAGGACCATCAGCCCCAGCATTTT
many TRBJ2-7 TRBV7-9 NA CASSPLDPTYEQYF TGTGCCAGCAGCCCCCTTGACCCCACCTACGAGCAGTACTTC
few TRBJ1-1 TRBV15 NA CATSRASVNTEAFF TGTGCCACCAGCAGAGCTTCAGTGAACACTGAAGCTTTCTTT
NA TRBJ2-5 TRBV12-3/TRBV12-4 NA CASSLGAIQETQYF TGTGCCAGCAGTTTGGGGGCCATTCAAGAGACCCAGTACTTC
NA TRBJ1-5 TRBV5-1 TRBD1 CASSSPSGQGGYSNQPQHF TGCGCCAGCAGCTCCCCTTCGGGACAGGGTGGATATAGCAATCAGCCCCAGCATTTT
few TRBJ1-1 TRBV19 TRBD1 CATLDRGITEAFF TGTGCCACCCTAGACAGGGGAATCACTGAAGCTTTCTTT
NA TRBJ2-4 TRBV4-3 TRBD2 CASSQMPSGGAGAKNIQYF TGCGCCAGCAGCCAAATGCCTAGCGGGGGGGCCGGGGCCAAAAACATTCAGTACTTC
NA TRBJ2-7 TRBV6-1 NA CASTGALTLTYEQYF TGTGCCAGCACCGGAGCCCTGACACTTACCTACGAGCAGTACTTC
few TRBJ1-1 TRBV19 NA CASSFPRAPGGTEAFF TGTGCCAGTAGTTTCCCCCGGGCCCCAGGTGGGACTGAAGCTTTCTTT
many TRBJ2-7 TRBV4-1 NA CASSQDRGQTGEQYF TGCGCCAGCAGCCAAGATCGCGGGCAGACTGGCGAGCAGTACTTC
many TRBJ1-2 TRBV28 TRBD1 CASSFLTGDYGYTF TGTGCCAGCAGTTTCTTGACAGGGGACTATGGCTACACCTTC
NA TRBJ2-5 TRBV11-2 TRBD2 CASSLLAGGTTQYF TGTGCCAGCAGCTTACTAGCGGGGGGAACGACCCAGTACTTC
many TRBJ1-5 TRBV30 NA CAWIEEGDSNQPQHF TGTGCCTGGATCGAGGAAGGGGACAGCAATCAGCCCCAGCATTTT
NA TRBJ1-3 TRBV20-1 NA CSAGGTRGNTIYF TGCAGTGCTGGGGGGACACGCGGAAACACCATATATTTT
few TRBJ1-2 TRBV5-1 TRBD1 CASGTGGNYGYTF TGCGCCAGCGGAACAGGGGGTAACTATGGCTACACCTTC
many TRBJ1-1 TRBV11-1 TRBD1 CASSLVRFRATGGIPEAFF TGTGCCAGCAGCTTAGTCCGATTCCGAGCGACAGGGGGAATACCTGAAGCTTTCTTT
NA TRBJ1-2 TRBV11-2 NA CASSLFRGPGYGYTF TGTGCCAGCAGCTTATTCAGGGGACCGGGCTATGGCTACACCTTC
NA TRBJ2-7 TRBV3-1 NA CASCREQYF TGTGCCAGCTGTCGCGAGCAGTACTTC
few TRBJ2-2 TRBV3-1 NA CASSQGREGTGELFF TGTGCCAGCAGCCAAGGCAGGGAAGGCACCGGGGAGCTGTTTTTT
many TRBJ1-1 TRBV27 NA CASSLWARDTEAFF TGTGCCAGCAGTTTATGGGCCAGAGACACTGAAGCTTTCTTT
NA TRBJ1-2 TRBV12-3/TRBV12-4 TRBD1 CASSRDRGLTNYGYTF TGTGCCAGCAGTCGGGACAGGGGACTCACTAACTATGGCTACACCTTC
few TRBJ2-5 TRBV12-5 TRBD1 CASGLRHRGETQYF TGTGCTAGTGGTTTGAGACACAGGGGGGAGACCCAGTACTTC
few TRBJ1-6 TRBV20-1 NA CSASDRNSPLHF TGCAGTGCTAGTGACAGAAATTCACCCCTCCACTTT
NA TRBJ1-5 TRBV12-3/TRBV12-4 NA CASSLGQPHSNQPQHF TGTGCCAGCAGTTTAGGACAGCCTCATAGCAATCAGCCCCAGCATTTT
many TRBJ1-2 TRBV28 NA CASSLRGLGYGYTF TGTGCCAGCAGTTTGCGGGGGTTGGGCTATGGCTACACCTTC
NA TRBJ2-7 TRBV15 TRBD2 CATSRSVGLAAYEQYF TGTGCCACCAGCCGAAGTGTGGGACTAGCTGCCTACGAGCAGTACTTC
many TRBJ1-3 TRBV11-1 TRBD1 CASSIQQGALLSGNTIYF TGTGCCAGCAGCATTCAACAGGGGGCCCTACTCTCTGGAAACACCATATATTTT
NA TRBJ2-2 TRBV5-1 TRBD1 CASSGQGARTGELFF TGCGCCAGCAGCGGGCAGGGGGCGCGTACCGGGGAGCTGTTTTTT
many TRBJ1-1 TRBV12-3/TRBV12-4 TRBD1 CASSLALTGAGAFF TGTGCCAGCAGTCTGGCCCTGACAGGGGCGGGAGCTTTCTTT
NA TRBJ1-2 TRBV19 NA CATTDSDRMTYGYTF TGTGCCACTACTGACTCTGACAGGATGACCTATGGCTACACCTTC
many TRBJ2-5 TRBV4-2 TRBD1 CASRGQWSETQYF TGTGCCAGCAGGGGACAGTGGAGCGAGACCCAGTACTTC
NA TRBJ1-1 TRBV6-1 TRBD1 CASSTGATNTEAFF TGTGCCAGCAGTACAGGGGCGACGAACACTGAAGCTTTCTTT
many TRBJ2-7 TRBV11-2 TRBD1 CASSHGTGGGSYEQYF TGTGCCAGCAGCCACGGGACAGGGGGCGGTTCCTACGAGCAGTACTTC
NA TRBJ2-7 TRBV7-9 NA CASSQDRDTYEQYF TGTGCCAGCAGCCAGGACAGAGATACCTACGAGCAGTACTTC
NA TRBJ1-3 TRBV12-3/TRBV12-4 NA CASSLSGDGNTIYF TGTGCCAGCAGTTTATCGGGGGACGGAAACACCATATATTTT
many TRBJ2-5 TRBV5-1 NA CASSLALRGETQYF TGCGCCAGCAGCTTGGCCCTTAGGGGAGAGACCCAGTACTTC
NA TRBJ1-2 TRBV5-1 NA CASSLQGYGYGYTF TGCGCCAGCAGCTTACAGGGTTATGGCTATGGCTACACCTTC
many TRBJ1-1 TRBV18 NA CASSPEEVGTEAFF TGTGCCAGCTCACCAGAGGAGGTGGGCACTGAAGCTTTCTTT
NA TRBJ1-2 TRBV13 NA CASSPLRSGASGYTF TGTGCCAGCAGCCCCCTACGATCAGGGGCGTCCGGCTACACCTTC
many TRBJ2-7 TRBV7-9 NA CASTPETGYEQYF TGTGCCAGCACCCCCGAAACAGGCTACGAGCAGTACTTC
few TRBJ1-1 TRBV18 NA CASSPYTKNTEAFF TGTGCCAGCTCACCCTATACAAAGAACACTGAAGCTTTCTTT
NA TRBJ1-1 TRBV13 TRBD1 CASSPEGQGPEAFF TGTGCCAGCAGCCCCGAGGGACAGGGGCCTGAAGCTTTCTTT
many TRBJ2-7 TRBV6-1 TRBD1 CAAPPTGSSYEQYF TGTGCCGCCCCCCCGACAGGGAGCTCCTACGAGCAGTACTTC
many TRBJ1-2 TRBV30 NA CAWSHERFGGYTF TGTGCCTGGAGTCACGAGAGGTTTGGTGGCTACACCTTC
many TRBJ2-7 TRBV15 TRBD1 CATSRDYDRAHEQYF TGTGCCACCAGCAGAGATTATGACAGGGCCCACGAGCAGTACTTC